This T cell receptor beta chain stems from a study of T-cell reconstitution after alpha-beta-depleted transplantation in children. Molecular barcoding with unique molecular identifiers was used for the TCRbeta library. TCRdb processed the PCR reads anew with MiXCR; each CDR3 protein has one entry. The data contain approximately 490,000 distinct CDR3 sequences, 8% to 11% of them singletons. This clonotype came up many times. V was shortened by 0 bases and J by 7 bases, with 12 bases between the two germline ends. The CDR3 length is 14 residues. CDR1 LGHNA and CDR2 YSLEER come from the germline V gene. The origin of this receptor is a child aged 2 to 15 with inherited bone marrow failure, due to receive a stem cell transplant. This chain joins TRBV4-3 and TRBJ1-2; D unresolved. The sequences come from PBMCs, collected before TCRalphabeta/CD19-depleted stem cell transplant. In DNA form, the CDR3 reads TGCGCCAGCAGCCAAGATAGTGGGCCTGGTGGCTACACCTTC. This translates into CASSQDSGPGGYTF.